The 10 T cell receptor beta chains in this list originate from one sample, sequenced in a study of chemoradiotherapy in HPV16-positive cancers (dated by TCRdb to 2021 to 2024). The library relied on the immunoSEQ multiplex PCR assay. TCRdb re-hosts the immuneACCESS table, in-frame sequences only. Its copies lack some clones; in the studies checked, an unresolved V gene accounts for under half of them, and the cause for the rest is not known. Here the sample has approximately 28,000 clones; about 90% occur a single time. Clones ranked in the top ten supply less than 25% of the sample. The sample here was blood, taken from a patient who underwent chemoradiotherapy. Receptors were obtained from a human donor with HPV-associated anogenital cancer.

The rearrangement joins TRBV29-1 to TRBJ2-3; the D gene is possibly TRBD1 (6 bases). Germline assignment: CDR1 SQVTM and CDR2 ANQGSEA. The CDR3 extends over 16 amino acids. V was pared by 4 bases and J by 5 bases, with 22 bases between. For the CDR3, the DNA is TGCAGCGTTGGATCCCCTTTGGGGGCGCAGGTAGATACGCAGTATTTT. Its translation is CSVGSPLGAQVDTQYF.

Notes on this clone: Mismatch with germline at one junction end may stem from a read error. Here the CDR3 reads CASSLGGGQETQYF. CDR3 DNA sequence: TGTGCTAGCAGCTTAGGGGGGGGTCAAGAGACCCAGTACTTC. V usage is TRBV7-7 and J usage is TRBJ2-5, with D perhaps matching TRBD2 (7 bases). Looked up from germline, CDR1 is SSHAT and CDR2 is FNYEAQ (reference sequence). The CDR3 runs 14 residues. The whole variable domain, remainder taken from reference TRBV7-7 and TRBJ2-5, is GAGVSQSPRYKVTKRGQDVTLRCDPISSHATLYWYQQALGQGPEFLTYFNYEAQPDKSGLPSDRFSAERPEGSISTLTIQRTEQRDSAMYRCASSLGGGQETQYFGPGTRLLVL.

The V and J genes are TRBV18 and TRBJ1-1; D is undetermined. CDR1 and CDR2 from the germline V gene are KGHSH and LQKENI. V was clipped by 3 bases and J by 0 bases, with 14 bases between them. The CDR3 is made up of 16 amino acids. The CDR3 nucleotides read TGTGCCAGCTCACCCACCGAGGCGATCATGAACACTGAAGCTTTCTTT. Residues: CASSPTEAIMNTEAFF.

This chain uses TRBV5-1 with TRBJ1-2, with no clear D. V was cut by 0 bases and J by 4 bases, with 10 bases left in between. The germline CDR1 and CDR2 sequences are SGHRS and YFSETQ. The CDR3 consists of 14 residues. The CDR3 region has the DNA TGCGCCAGCAGCTTGGACGCGGTATTCTATGGCTACACCTTC. Translating gives CASSLDAVFYGYTF.

The genes are TRBV25-1 and TRBJ2-6, with 12 bases matching TRBD2. The CDR3 runs 17 residues. The V gene end was trimmed by 4 bases and the J gene end by 2 bases; junction bases not matched to a gene: 3. Germline assignment: CDR1 MGHDK and CDR2 SYGVNS. The CDR3, as DNA: TGTGCCAGCAGTGGACTAGCGGGAGCCCCTGGGGCCAACGTCCTGACTTTC. Its protein is CASSGLAGAPGANVLTF.

The chain's CDR3 is CACKTSGMVGGELFF. The CDR3 region has the DNA TGTGCCTGCAAGACTAGCGGGATGGTCGGGGGGGAGCTGTTTTTT. The chain uses TRBV2 and TRBJ2-2; 11 nucleotides agree with TRBD2. Germline V lookup: CDR1 SNHLY, CDR2 FYNNEI. The CDR3 spans 15 residues. V lost 11 bases, J lost 8 bases, and 13 bases stayed unmatched.

V gene TRBV28 combines with J gene TRBJ2-3; D may be TRBD1 or TRBD2 (5 bases each). This CDR3 has 16 residues. Trimming took 6 bases from V and 0 from J, leaving 16 bases between them. Germline V lookup: CDR1 MDHEN, CDR2 SYDVKM. CDR3 loop: CASSPTGRGSTDTQYF. The CDR3, as DNA: TGTGCCAGCAGCCCGACGGGACGAGGTAGCACAGATACGCAGTATTTT.

The rearrangement joins TRBV20-1 to TRBJ2-7; D not certain. Germline V gives CDR1 DFQATT, CDR2 SNEGSKA (reference sequence). The V gene lost 1 base and the J gene lost 5 bases, with 6 bases spanning the gap. The CDR3 has 11 amino acids. CDR3 sequence: CSARGSNEQYF. CDR3 nucleotide sequence: TGCAGTGCTAGAGGATCTAACGAGCAGTACTTC.

The chain links TRBV6-5 to TRBJ1-4, with a weak D call TRBD1 (6 bases). Germline CDR1 MNHEY, CDR2 SVGAGI. The CDR3 is made up of 13 amino acids. Trimming left V 5 bases short and J 10 bases short, with 14 bases between. The CDR3 reads CASSGDRGRKLFF. DNA for the CDR3: TGTGCCAGCAGTGGGGATCGGGGGCGAAAACTGTTTTTT.

This clone is medium-sized by share. The gene calls are TRBV4-1 and TRBJ1-1; D call uncertain. The germline V gene has CDR1 MGHRA and CDR2 YSYEKL. This CDR3 has 14 amino acids. V was shortened by 4 bases and J by 1 base, with 10 bases between the two germline ends. CDR3 loop: CASSLDAGNTEAFF. In nucleotides, the CDR3 is TGCGCCAGCAGCCTGGATGCCGGGAACACTGAAGCTTTCTTT.